This is a list of T cell receptor beta chains from one sample in a study of TIL therapy for anti-PD-1-resistant metastatic lung cancer. Data came from immunoSEQ multiplex PCR; TCRdb stores just in-frame clones and leaves some out. The sample yields 13,000 or so clones, about three fifths seen once. The source was tumor tissue, collected at baseline. The receptor set was obtained from a woman aged 25-85 years with non-small cell lung cancer. Both conserved end residues are part of each CDR3. A D gene is named only where the DNA matches it firmly. Some rows mark clone size as missing; the rest say once, few, many or name a class of expanded clone.

TGTGCCAGCAGTCCGACGGGACGACTAGACACCGGGGAGCTGTTTTTT	CASSPTGRLDTGELFF	TRBV5-5	TRBJ2-2	-	-
TGTGCCAGCAGTTCAACTAGCGGGAGAACCGGGGAGCTGTTTTTT	CASSSTSGRTGELFF	TRBV6-6	TRBJ2-2	TRBD2	-
TGTGCCAGCTCACCGTCTTACGGGGGGGGCCGGGATACGCAGTATTTT	CASSPSYGGGRDTQYF	TRBV18	TRBJ2-3	TRBD2	once
TGTGCCAGCAGTGAATACTTTCTTGCAGGACAGGGGCCCGGCTACACCTTC	CASSEYFLAGQGPGYTF	TRBV6-1	TRBJ1-2	TRBD1	few
TGTGCCAGCAGCCCAGGGACAGGGGTTGGAAACACTGAAGCTTTCTTT	CASSPGTGVGNTEAFF	TRBV7-2	TRBJ1-1	TRBD1	-
TGTGCCTCGGGCCGGGTTTATGGCTACACCTTC	CASGRVYGYTF	TRBV6-5	TRBJ1-2	-	-
TGTGCCAGCAGTGAGGTCGCAGCCCCGTCCTCTGGAAACACCATATATTTT	CASSEVAAPSSGNTIYF	TRBV25-1	TRBJ1-3	-	-
TGTGCCAGCAGTTTACGTCTCTGGGCAGGGGGCGAAACTGGAAACACCATATATTTT	CASSLRLWAGGETGNTIYF	TRBV27	TRBJ1-3	TRBD1	-
TGTGCCAGCTCGCAGGACCCTAGATATGGCTACACCTTC	CASSQDPRYGYTF	TRBV18	TRBJ1-2	-	-
TGTGCCTGGGGACAGGGTTCTATAGAAAAACTGTTTTTT	CAWGQGSIEKLFF	TRBV30	TRBJ1-4	TRBD1	-
TGTGCCAGCAGCTTAGGACGGAATAATGAAAAACTGTTTTTT	CASSLGRNNEKLFF	TRBV11-1	TRBJ1-4	-	-
TGTGCCAGCAGCTTGGTTCGGGGCCTCGGAAACACCATATATTTT	CASSLVRGLGNTIYF	TRBV5-8	TRBJ1-3	-	-
TGTGCCAGCAGCTTAGGAATGGGGGGCCGGGAAAAACTGTTTTTT	CASSLGMGGREKLFF	TRBV7-9	TRBJ1-4	-	-
TGCAGCGCAACGGGGTTCCCGAGCTCCTACAATGAGCAGTTCTTC	CSATGFPSSYNEQFF	TRBV29-1	TRBJ2-1	-	-
TGTGCCACTCAAGGGTGGGCGCCTGGGGCCAACGTCCTGACTTTC	CATQGWAPGANVLTF	TRBV6-6	TRBJ2-6	-	-
TGCGCCAGCAGCTTGTATGGACCCGCGGGAGATACGCAGTATTTT	CASSLYGPAGDTQYF	TRBV5-1	TRBJ2-3	-	-
TGTGCCAGCAGCGCCCAGGGGGGCCGAAGCACCGGGGAGCTGTTTTTT	CASSAQGGRSTGELFF	TRBV9	TRBJ2-2	-	-
TGTGCCAGCAGCGACCAGACAGGGTACGAGCAGTACTTC	CASSDQTGYEQYF	TRBV7-3	TRBJ2-7	TRBD1	few
TGTGCCAGCAGCTTGGCCGGGGCGGGGGGGTTATACGAGCAGTACTTC	CASSLAGAGGLYEQYF	TRBV5-4	TRBJ2-7	TRBD2	-
TGTGCCAGCAGCTTAGACAGAAACACTGAAGCTTTCTTT	CASSLDRNTEAFF	TRBV11-2	TRBJ1-1	-	few
TGTGCCAGCAGCCCTCCGGGACGAATCTCCTACGAGCAGTACTTC	CASSPPGRISYEQYF	TRBV27	TRBJ2-7	-	-
TGTGCCAGCACCCGGGACAGGTCTTCTGGCTACACCTTC	CASTRDRSSGYTF	TRBV28	TRBJ1-2	TRBD1	-
TGTGCCAGCAGCTTCCTCGGGGGCCCCAAACTGGAGGAGCAGTACTTC	CASSFLGGPKLEEQYF	TRBV7-9	TRBJ2-7	-	-
TGCGCCAGCAGCTTACTGGGATCGCGCAGCGTAACAGGAAACACCATATATTTT	CASSLLGSRSVTGNTIYF	TRBV5-1	TRBJ1-3	-	-
TGCAGCGTTGCCAGACAGGGTTTTAATGAAAAACTGTTTTTT	CSVARQGFNEKLFF	TRBV29-1	TRBJ1-4	TRBD1	medium-sized
TGTGCCAGCAGCTTTCTAGCTAGCGCAGAGACCCAGTACTTC	CASSFLASAETQYF	TRBV7-2	TRBJ2-5	-	few
TGTGCCAGCACCCCGACAGGGGTGAACACTGAAGCTTTCTTT	CASTPTGVNTEAFF	TRBV6-5	TRBJ1-1	TRBD1	-
TGTGCCAGTAGTATCGCAGGGGGCAAAAACATTCAGTACTTC	CASSIAGGKNIQYF	TRBV19	TRBJ2-4	TRBD1	-
TGTGCCAGCAGCTTGGGGACAGGGTATTCTCGGCACAACGTCCTGACTTTC	CASSLGTGYSRHNVLTF	TRBV5-8	TRBJ2-6	TRBD1	-
TGCGCCAGCAGCCAAGCGGGCAGCCAAATCAATGAGCAGTTCTTC	CASSQAGSQINEQFF	TRBV4-3	TRBJ2-1	-	-
TGTGCCAGCAGCCACCGACTAGAGGGGGATGAGCAGTTCTTC	CASSHRLEGDEQFF	TRBV14	TRBJ2-1	-	-
TGTGCCAGCAGCCGGTCTAGCGCCCGAGAGGGGGAGCTGTTTTTT	CASSRSSAREGELFF	TRBV2	TRBJ2-2	-	few
TGTGCCAGTAGTATCTACAGGGACAGGACTTATGGCTACACCTTC	CASSIYRDRTYGYTF	TRBV19	TRBJ1-2	TRBD1	-
TGTGCCAGCAGCTTAGGGGACAGCAGTCGAAGCTACACCTTC	CASSLGDSSRSYTF	TRBV7-9	TRBJ1-2	TRBD1	few
TGTGCCAGCAGCTTCTTGGGACTAGCGGCAAACAATGAGCAGTTCTTC	CASSFLGLAANNEQFF	TRBV5-4	TRBJ2-1	TRBD2	once
TGTGCCAGCAGCCCGGAACAGGGGAGCAATCAGCCCCAGCATTTT	CASSPEQGSNQPQHF	TRBV4-2	TRBJ1-5	TRBD1	-